This T cell receptor beta chain was recorded in a study of cytomegalovirus exposure and HLA in healthy donors. Regarding the study as a whole: Later analysis associated a missense DCLRE1C variant with TCR beta V- and J-gene trimming. Roughly even sequencing depth across donors was the assumption behind the presence/absence analyses. Beyond CMV serostatus, there was no information to go on about immune exposure.

Donors sampled were nominally healthy, though unrecorded immune exposures were likely. Concerning this clone itself: Its specificity is unknown.

CDR3 length: 13 amino acids. Trimming pared 6 bases from V and 0 bases from J, leaving 6 bases between. Germline V gives CDR1 LNHDA, CDR2 SQIVND (reference sequence). The PCR was carried out with 60 Vbeta primers and 13 Jbeta primers. Assay: immunoSEQ multiplex PCR; the TCRdb copy retains only in-frame clones and omits some. The table has under 200,000 clones, around three quarters seen once. J is TRBJ1-5 and V is TRBV19; unclear D gene. Source material: PBMCs. This receptor was obtained from a man aged 35 to 55 in good health and CMV-seronegative. The CDR3 nucleotides read TGTGCCAGTAGCACAGATAGCAATCAGCCCCAGCATTTT. Protein sequence: CASSTDSNQPQHF.